This note documents a single T cell receptor (beta chain) sequence. The record originates from a study of control samples from healthy donors and cancer patients. Here immunoSEQ multiplex PCR was the method, and the copy in TCRdb shows in-frame clones only, minus some. Of approximately 90,000 clones in the sample, 86% were seen once. Germline assignment: CDR1 PRHDT and CDR2 FYEKMQ (reference sequence). The CDR3 totals 15 residues. V gave up 3 bases and J gave up 2 bases; unmatched junction bases: 0. The chain recombines TRBV13 with TRBJ2-6; 8 bases align to TRBD1. The source material was blood. This TCR came from a man younger than 40 in good health. This chain's CDR3 is CASSLTGAGANVLTF. The CDR3, as DNA: TGTGCCAGCAGCTTGACAGGGGCTGGGGCCAACGTCCTGACTTTC.